This section outlines one T cell receptor beta chain sequence together with its context. The sample has other DNA sequences that encode this CDR3 too. CDR1 is KGHSH, CDR2 LQKENI, per germline. The CDR3 runs 13 residues. V was cut by 3 bases and J by 3 bases, with 8 bases left in between. Per the study methods: Amplifying reference gene primers gave estimates of nucleated cell counts. The assay was immunoSEQ multiplex PCR, and TCRdb's table has in-frame clones only and misses some. The V and J calls and clone size come from that table; D and trimming were worked out from the DNA. The sample holds about 170,000 clones, 85% seen once. The source of the sample is a study of blood T cell repertoires in COVID-19. Study at large: Spain, Italy and the United States supplied samples that represented acute and convalescent COVID-19. In each case, the material was cDNA or gDNA derived from T cells, B-cell-depleted T cells, or PBMCs.

This receptor was taken from a human donor with acute or convalescent COVID-19. The donor label of this sample is uncertain. Sequenced: peripheral blood. The J gene is TRBJ2-5, the V gene TRBV18; tentatively, D is TRBD1 (6 bases). Here the CDR3 reads CASSPGQKETQYF. CDR3 DNA sequence: TGTGCCAGCTCACCCGGACAGAAAGAGACCCAGTACTTC.